This T cell receptor beta chain appears in the sequencing data of a study of T cell responses to AZD1222 COVID-19 vaccine. Turning to the study itself: Both about-4-week and about-12-week second-dose recipients were combined. Whole-study findings and limits: Baseline serostatus was positive in only six AZD1222 recipients. Variant regions that are unmutated are reportedly the target of nearly half of spike-specific TCRs.

The count of this clone is one. Its antigen is not known. Measured with immunoSEQ multiplex PCR; TCRdb has only the in-frame clones, and not every one. The sample contains over 110,000 clones, about 92% of which appear only once. V was clipped by 5 bases and J by 2 bases, with 13 bases between them. Germline V gives CDR1 SGHTA, CDR2 FQGNSA. The CDR3 length is 14 residues. This TCR was recovered from an adult in good health. Sequenced material: peripheral blood, taken on day 0 of AZD1222 vaccination. The chain couples TRBV7-2 to TRBJ2-7, with TRBD2 as a possible D gene (5 bases). The CDR3 DNA reads as TGTGCCAGCAGCCCTAGAGGGCTAGCCTACGAGCAGTACTTC. Protein: CASSPRGLAYEQYF. The full variable domain, in which reference TRBV7-2 and TRBJ2-7 provide the parts outside the CDR3, is GAGVSQSPSNKVTEKGKDVELRCDPISGHTALYWYRQSLGQGLEFLIYFQGNSAPDKSGLPSDRFSAERTGGSVSTLTIQRTQQEDSAVYLCASSPRGLAYEQYFGPGTRLTVT.